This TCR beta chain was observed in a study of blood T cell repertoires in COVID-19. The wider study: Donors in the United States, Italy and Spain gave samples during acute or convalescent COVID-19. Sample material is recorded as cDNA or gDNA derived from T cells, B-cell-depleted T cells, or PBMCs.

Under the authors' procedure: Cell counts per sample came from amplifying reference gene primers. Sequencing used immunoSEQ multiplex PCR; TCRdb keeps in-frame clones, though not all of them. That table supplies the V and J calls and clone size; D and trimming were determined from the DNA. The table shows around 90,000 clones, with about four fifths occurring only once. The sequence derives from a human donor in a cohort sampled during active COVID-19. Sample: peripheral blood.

Here the CDR3 reads CASSSYPGSGEGEDEAFF. In nucleotides, the CDR3 is TGTGCCAGCAGCTCGTACCCCGGTTCAGGGGAGGGAGAGGATGAAGCTTTCTTT. The chain is built from TRBV7-8 and TRBJ1-1; D is possibly TRBD1 (6 bases). The CDR3 sequence is 18 residues long. Germline V lookup: CDR1 SGHVS, CDR2 FQNEAQ. The V and J ends lost 4 bases and 7 bases respectively, with 28 bases between them. Full variable domain (missing parts from reference TRBV7-8 and TRBJ1-1): GAGVSQSPRYKVAKRGQDVALRCDPISGHVSLFWYQQALGQGPEFLTYFQNEAQLDKSGLPSDRFFAERPEGSVSTLKIQRTQQEDSAVYLCASSSYPGSGEGEDEAFFGQGTRLTVV.